This entry lists 3 T cell receptor beta chains sequenced from one sample in a study of cytomegalovirus exposure and HLA in healthy donors. PCR was performed using 60 Vbeta and 13 Jbeta primers. The table came from immunoSEQ multiplex PCR; TCRdb's copy has only in-frame clones and leaves some out. In the table there are 150,000 to 200,000 clones, approximately 70% of which are singletons. The sequenced sample was PBMCs. All receptors come from a woman aged 25 to 45 in good health and CMV-seronegative.

This clone was observed a few times. The chain employs TRBV19 and TRBJ2-2, with 15 bases identical to TRBD2. V was clipped by 0 bases and J by 4 bases; unmatched bases: 15. The CDR3 sequence is 22 residues long. Germline V gene sequence: CDR1 LNHDA, CDR2 SQIVND (reference sequence). Here the CDR3 DNA reads TGTGCCAGTAGTATAGACCCTTACAGCGGACTAGCGGGAGGGCCGGGCACCGGGGAGCTGTTTTTT. Protein product: CASSIDPYSGLAGGPGTGELFF.

V and J are TRBV7-9 and TRBJ2-1; 10 bases align to TRBD2. Germline loops: CDR1 SEHNR, CDR2 FQNEAQ (reference sequence). The CDR3 length is 15 residues. Germline trimming cut 4 bases from V and 4 bases from J; bases unmatched to any gene: 4. CDR3 sequence reads: CASSSLTSGYNEQFF. CDR3 DNA: TGTGCCAGCAGCTCTCTGACTAGCGGGTACAATGAGCAGTTCTTC.

This chain joins TRBV19 and TRBJ1-5; tentatively, D is TRBD1 (6 bases). The V gene lost 8 bases and the J gene lost 4 bases, with 12 bases spanning the gap. The V gene's germline CDR1 is LNHDA and CDR2 SQIVND (reference sequence). This CDR3 is built from 13 residues. The CDR3 DNA sequence: TGTGCCAGTTCCGACAGGTTGAATCAGCCCCAGCATTTT. The encoded protein is CASSDRLNQPQHF.